This TCR beta chain was identified during a study of T cell repertoires in cytomegalovirus infection. As regards this clonotype: The antigen is not known.

TCRdb itself ran the reads through MiXCR, one entry per CDR3 protein. Altogether about 900,000 distinct CDR3 sequences are present, roughly 30% being singletons, with the ten largest covering about an eighth. The sequence was collected from a human donor in good health (CMV status not recorded). Some clones in this sample may be carry-over from other donors' samples. Sequencing was performed on cultured CD8+ T cells from PBMCs, taken from culture after CMV antigen stimulation.

The CDR3 loop is CATSSPDRGLGNTIYF. The CDR3 coding sequence is TGTGCCACCAGCAGTCCCGACCGGGGTCTAGGAAACACCATATATTTT. J is TRBJ1-3 and V is TRBV15, with no clear D. The ends were cut back, 3 bases at V and 4 bases at J, with 16 bases in the middle. This CDR3 spans 16 amino acids. Germline CDR1 LNHNV, CDR2 YYDKDF (reference sequence).